A selection of T cell receptor beta chains follows, all from one sample in a study of blood T cell repertoires in COVID-19. Generated by immunoSEQ multiplex PCR, the TCRdb table keeps only in-frame clones and is missing some. The repertoire holds approximately 36,000 clones, with about three quarters as singletons. Sequencing input: peripheral blood. The source of these receptors is a man aged 70 or older with COVID-19, enrolled during active disease. Each CDR3 is given with its conserved first and last residue. A D gene is named only where the DNA matches it firmly. Only part of the rows carry a size: once, few, many, or a class if the clone is expanded.

>NA|TRBV6-4|TRBJ2-2|NA
TGTGCCAGCAGTGGGCAGGGTGGCACCGGGGAGCTGTTTTTT
CASSGQGGTGELFF
>NA|TRBV9|TRBJ1-6|NA
TGTGCCAGCAGCGTAGGGCAGGGAAGTTCACCCCTCCACTTT
CASSVGQGSSPLHF
>NA|TRBV5-8|TRBJ1-4|NA
TGTGCCAGCAGCGCCTCAGGGGAGTATGATGAAAAACTGTTTTTT
CASSASGEYDEKLFF
>NA|TRBV5-1|TRBJ2-7|TRBD1
TGCGCCAGCAGCTTACAGGGGGCTCCTCACGAGCAGTACTTC
CASSLQGAPHEQYF
>few|TRBV7-3|TRBJ2-3|TRBD1
TGTGCCAGCAGCTTAACAAAATCGACAGGGTTAGATACGCAGTATTTT
CASSLTKSTGLDTQYF
>NA|TRBV6-5|TRBJ2-1|TRBD2
TGTGCCAGCAGTTCCGGGGGGGAATATTACAATGAGCAGTTCTTC
CASSSGGEYYNEQFF
>NA|TRBV2|TRBJ1-5|TRBD1
TGTGCCAGCAGTGTAAACGAAAGGGGGACAGGGGATAGCAATCAGCCCCAGCATTTT
CASSVNERGTGDSNQPQHF
>NA|TRBV3-1/TRBV3-2|TRBJ2-1|NA
TGTGCCAGCAGCCAAGATTTTTCGGGTAATGAGCAGTTCTTC
CASSQDFSGNEQFF
>few|TRBV7-3|TRBJ2-3|NA
TGTGCCAGCAGCGTCTCTCAGGGGATCGGCACAGATACGCAGTATTTT
CASSVSQGIGTDTQYF
>NA|TRBV12-5|TRBJ2-1|NA
TGTGCTAGTGGTTTGGGCGGGATGTATGGTGCTGAGCAGTTCTTC
CASGLGGMYGAEQFF
>NA|TRBV2|TRBJ2-2|NA
TGTGCCAGCAGTGGGTCGGGCGGGGAGCTGTTTTTT
CASSGSGGELFF
>once|TRBV2|TRBJ1-2|NA
TGTGCCAGCAGTGGGGAGAACTATGGCTACACCTTC
CASSGENYGYTF
>NA|TRBV19|TRBJ2-5|NA
TGTGCCAGTGGACAGACACTAAAAGAGACCCAGTACTTC
CASGQTLKETQYF
>NA|TRBV5-1|TRBJ1-5|NA
TGCGCCAGCAGCTTTTCCGGGACTATTAATCAGCCCCAGCATTTT
CASSFSGTINQPQHF
>once|TRBV5-5|TRBJ1-3|NA
TGTGCCAGCAGCTTAGCGGGCCCTGGAAACACCATATATTTT
CASSLAGPGNTIYF
>NA|TRBV4-1|TRBJ1-6|NA
TGCGCCAGCAGCCAAGACCGGGTTTCCTATAATTCACCCCTCCACTTT
CASSQDRVSYNSPLHF
>NA|TRBV21-1|TRBJ2-7|NA
TGTGCCAGCAGCCTCCGGGACAGGGATCGGCCCTACGAGCAGTACTTC
CASSLRDRDRPYEQYF
>NA|TRBV7-2|TRBJ1-5|NA
TGTGCCAGCAGCCCTCTCAGGGGAAGCAATCAGCCCCAGCATTTT
CASSPLRGSNQPQHF
>NA|TRBV6-6|TRBJ1-6|NA
TGTGCCAGCAGTTACAGTGGACAGCGATCAAATTCACCCCTCCACTTT
CASSYSGQRSNSPLHF
>NA|TRBV28|TRBJ2-7|TRBD2
TGTGCCAGCAGTACTAGCGGGGGCTACGAGCAGTACTTC
CASSTSGGYEQYF
>few|TRBV19|TRBJ1-4|NA
TGTGCCAGTAGTATTAGCGGGGCAGATGAAAAACTGTTTTTT
CASSISGADEKLFF
>NA|TRBV5-6|TRBJ2-1|NA
TGTGCCAGCAGCTTAGGGCGGGATGAGCAGTTCTTC
CASSLGRDEQFF
>NA|TRBV28|TRBJ1-4|TRBD1
TGTGCCAGCAGCCAGGGGGCTCGCGAAAAACTGTTTTTT
CASSQGAREKLFF
>medium-sized|TRBV11-3|TRBJ2-7|NA
TGTGCCAGCAGCCCTGGGACATTCCCCTACGAGCAGTACTTC
CASSPGTFPYEQYF
>NA|TRBV18|TRBJ2-7|TRBD1
TGTGCCAGCTCATTAGGACAGGAACCCTACGAGCAGTACTTC
CASSLGQEPYEQYF
>few|TRBV7-9|TRBJ1-2|TRBD1
TGTGCCAGCAGCTTAGCGCAGTGGCAGGGGGACAACTATGGCTACACCTTC
CASSLAQWQGDNYGYTF